The rows below give T cell receptor beta chains drawn from one sample of a study of blood T cell repertoires in COVID-19. Sequenced by immunoSEQ multiplex PCR; TCRdb stores in-frame clones only, minus some. The sample has about 380,000 clones, 85% seen once. The sample consisted of peripheral blood. The receptors here all came from a woman between 18 and 29 years old with acute or convalescent COVID-19. Both conserved end residues are part of each CDR3. D genes are given only for firm matches. Expanded clones get a size class; other rows say once, few or many, or leave the size out.

J,V,D,length,size,CDR3,DNA
TRBJ2-7,TRBV4-1,TRBD1,13,.,CAREGQGAYEQYF,TGCGCCAGGGAAGGACAGGGGGCCTACGAGCAGTACTTC
TRBJ2-5,TRBV7-2,TRBD2,15,.,CASSLKAGGRETQYF,TGTGCCAGCAGCTTAAAAGCGGGAGGGCGGGAGACCCAGTACTTC
TRBJ1-5,TRBV9,TRBD1,19,.,CASTEAPYPGQGAWQPQHF,TGTGCCAGCACCGAAGCCCCTTATCCGGGACAGGGGGCATGGCAGCCCCAGCATTTT
TRBJ1-1,TRBV29-1,.,17,.,CSVEDLDRRRWNTEAFF,TGCAGCGTTGAAGATCTAGACAGGAGGCGCTGGAACACTGAAGCTTTCTTT
TRBJ1-6,TRBV25-1,.,14,.,CASRGGTLNSPLHF,TGTGCCAGTAGGGGAGGGACTCTGAATTCACCCCTCCACTTT
TRBJ1-5,TRBV2,.,12,.,CASTGSNQPQHF,TGTGCCAGCACAGGTAGCAATCAGCCCCAGCATTTT
TRBJ2-2,TRBV7-8,TRBD1,16,.,CASSLETGDSSGELFF,TGTGCCAGCAGCTTAGAGACAGGGGATAGTTCCGGGGAGCTGTTTTTT
TRBJ1-4,TRBV5-1,.,15,.,CASSLGGQTNEKLFF,TGCGCCAGCAGCTTGGGCGGACAGACTAATGAAAAACTGTTTTTT
TRBJ2-1,TRBV5-6,TRBD2,18,few,CASSWEPSGLAGENEQFF,TGTGCCAGCAGCTGGGAACCTTCGGGACTAGCGGGAGAGAATGAGCAGTTCTTC
TRBJ1-1,TRBV24-1,.,14,many,CATSEGVAGTEAFF,TGTGCCACCAGTGAAGGGGTCGCCGGCACTGAAGCTTTCTTT
TRBJ2-7,TRBV5-4,TRBD2,15,.,CASSSITSGPSEQYF,TGTGCCAGCAGCTCTATCACTAGCGGCCCTTCCGAGCAGTACTTC
TRBJ2-7,TRBV7-9,.,14,few,CASSSPGYTYEQYF,TGTGCCAGCAGCTCGCCGGGTTACACCTACGAGCAGTACTTC
TRBJ2-7,TRBV2,TRBD2,15,.,CASSVPTSGRYEQYF,TGTGCCAGCAGCGTCCCGACTAGCGGGAGGTACGAGCAGTACTTC
TRBJ1-4,TRBV19,.,15,.,CASNTQAETNEKLFF,TGTGCCAGTAACACCCAAGCGGAAACTAATGAAAAACTGTTTTTT
TRBJ1-1,TRBV27,.,14,.,CASSAPGMNTEAFF,TGTGCCAGCAGTGCCCCAGGGATGAACACTGAAGCTTTCTTT
TRBJ2-3,TRBV10-3,.,12,.,CAIMEVADTQYF,TGTGCCATAATGGAGGTTGCAGATACGCAGTATTTT
TRBJ1-1,TRBV5-4,.,16,once,CASSPTTSITGTEAFF,TGTGCCAGCAGCCCTACGACCTCAATAACGGGGACTGAAGCTTTCTTT
TRBJ1-3,TRBV9,TRBD1,17,.,CASSGRDRGRIGNTIYF,TGTGCCAGCAGCGGCCGAGACAGGGGAAGAATTGGAAACACCATATATTTT
TRBJ2-3,TRBV29-1,TRBD2,14,.,CSGRTSGSTDTQYF,TGCAGCGGCCGGACTAGCGGGAGCACAGATACGCAGTATTTT
TRBJ1-1,TRBV28,.,17,.,CASILSFTGRSNTEAFF,TGTGCCAGCATTCTATCGTTTACAGGGCGGTCGAACACTGAAGCTTTCTTT
TRBJ1-5,TRBV6-5,.,13,few,CASSVEANQPQHF,TGTGCCAGCTCCGTGGAGGCCAATCAGCCCCAGCATTTT
TRBJ1-5,TRBV2,TRBD1,14,.,CASSADRDNQPQHF,TGTGCCAGCAGTGCTGACAGGGACAATCAGCCCCAGCATTTT
TRBJ2-7,TRBV28,.,13,.,CASRDRDTYEQYF,TGTGCCAGCAGAGACCGGGATACCTACGAGCAGTACTTC
TRBJ1-3,TRBV5-6,.,17,.,CASRGSGGAVPGNTIYF,TGTGCCAGCAGAGGTTCGGGGGGCGCGGTACCTGGAAACACCATATATTTT
TRBJ1-1,TRBV5-8,.,15,.,CASSLQSLLNTEAFF,TGTGCCAGCAGCTTACAGAGTCTTCTGAACACTGAAGCTTTCTTT
TRBJ1-3,TRBV10-1,.,20,.,CASSEFRACWGIASGNTIYF,TGCGCCAGCAGTGAGTTTCGTGCTTGTTGGGGCATCGCTTCTGGAAACACCATATATTTT
TRBJ1-2,TRBV9,TRBD1,14,few,CASSVEDRGDGYTF,TGTGCCAGCAGCGTAGAGGACAGGGGGGATGGCTACACCTTC
TRBJ2-1,TRBV9,TRBD2,15,once,CASSVGDYSYNEQFF,TGTGCCAGCAGCGTAGGGGACTATTCCTACAATGAGCAGTTCTTC
TRBJ2-1,TRBV28,.,14,.,CASSLRLESDEQFF,TGTGCCAGCAGTTTACGGCTAGAGAGCGATGAGCAGTTCTTC
TRBJ2-1,TRBV11-2,TRBD2,15,.,CASSRLAGSYNEQFF,TGTGCCAGCAGTCGACTAGCGGGGTCCTACAATGAGCAGTTCTTC
TRBJ2-3,TRBV7-8,TRBD2,16,.,CASSLGAGVSADTQYF,TGTGCCAGCAGCTTAGGAGCGGGAGTTAGTGCAGATACGCAGTATTTT
TRBJ2-5,TRBV19,.,12,.,CASSIDAETQYF,TGTGCCAGTAGTATAGATGCGGAGACCCAGTACTTC
TRBJ2-3,TRBV2,TRBD2,16,.,CASSDFAGGRPDTQYF,TGTGCCAGCAGTGACTTTGCGGGAGGGAGGCCAGATACGCAGTATTTT
TRBJ1-1,TRBV7-8,TRBD1,17,.,CASSFGQGKRRNTEAFF,TGTGCCAGCAGCTTCGGACAGGGCAAGAGAAGGAACACTGAAGCTTTCTTT
TRBJ2-3,TRBV18,TRBD2,17,.,CASSRRLAAPSTDTQYF,TGTGCCAGCTCACGCAGACTAGCGGCTCCTAGCACAGATACGCAGTATTTT